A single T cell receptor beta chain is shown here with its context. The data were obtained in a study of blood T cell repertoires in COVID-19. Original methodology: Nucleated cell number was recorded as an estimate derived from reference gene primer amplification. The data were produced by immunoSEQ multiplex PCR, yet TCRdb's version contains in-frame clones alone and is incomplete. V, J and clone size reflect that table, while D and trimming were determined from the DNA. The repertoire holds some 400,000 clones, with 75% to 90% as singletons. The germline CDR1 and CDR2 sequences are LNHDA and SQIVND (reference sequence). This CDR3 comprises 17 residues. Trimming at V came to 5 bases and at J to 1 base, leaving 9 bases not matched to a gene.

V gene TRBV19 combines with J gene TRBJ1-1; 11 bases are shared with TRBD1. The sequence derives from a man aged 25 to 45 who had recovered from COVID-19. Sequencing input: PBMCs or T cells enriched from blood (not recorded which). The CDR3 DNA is TGTGCCAGTAGTCCCCGGACAGGGGGCAAAGGGAACACTGAAGCTTTCTTT. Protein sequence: CASSPRTGGKGNTEAFF.